Described below is a single T cell receptor (beta chain) sequence and its context. CDR1 is LGHDT and CDR2 is YNNKEL in the germline V gene (reference sequence). CDR3 length: 15 residues. J lost 7 bases, V lost 3 bases, and 4 bases had no gene match. TCRdb reprocessed the 5' RACE reads via MiXCR and lists one record per CDR3 protein. This table holds 80,000 to 100,000 distinct CDR3 sequences, over 13% found once. The data belong to a study of early T cells in non-severe SARS-CoV-2 infection. The sample comprised whole blood. The clonotype comes from an adult who was a healthcare worker with PCR-confirmed SARS-CoV-2 infection or an uninfected control (not recorded which). This chain links TRBV3-1 with TRBJ2-3, with 13 bases identical to TRBD2. The CDR3 spells CASSHGTSGEHTQYF. CDR3 DNA: TGTGCCAGCAGCCACGGGACTAGCGGGGAGCATACGCAGTATTTT.